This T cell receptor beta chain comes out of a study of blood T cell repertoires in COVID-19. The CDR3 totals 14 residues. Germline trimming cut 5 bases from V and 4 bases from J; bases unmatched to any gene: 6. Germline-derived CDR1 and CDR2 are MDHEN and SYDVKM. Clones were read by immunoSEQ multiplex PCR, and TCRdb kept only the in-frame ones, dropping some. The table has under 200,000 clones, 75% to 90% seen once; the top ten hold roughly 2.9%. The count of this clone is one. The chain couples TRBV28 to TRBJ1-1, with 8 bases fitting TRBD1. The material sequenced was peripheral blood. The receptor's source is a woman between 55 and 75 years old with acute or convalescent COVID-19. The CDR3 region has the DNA TGTGCCAGCAGTCCCTGGACAGGGATCACTGAAGCTTTCTTT. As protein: CASSPWTGITEAFF.